The 23 T cell receptor beta chains listed next were all sequenced from one sample in a study of blood T cells in healthy people across ages. A second PCR of 7 to 11 cycles used a sample-barcoded 5' primer and a J-beta primer mix. TCRdb re-analysed the 5' RACE reads in MiXCR, keeping a single row per CDR3 protein. The table lists approximately 810,000 distinct CDR3 sequences, around 28% of them singletons, with 15% to 20% in the top ten. Source material: blood. The receptor set was obtained from a woman aged 80 or older in good health.

Ten or more counts support this clonotype. The CDR3 nucleotides read TGCGCCAGCAGCCAAGAACTGGGAATGGAGACTGAAGCTTTCTTT. This encodes CASSQELGMETEAFF. This chain joins TRBV4-3 and TRBJ1-1; no clear D gene. The CDR3 runs to 15 residues. The germline V and J ends were trimmed by 0 bases and 5 bases, with 13 bases remaining between them. Germline V gene data show CDR1 as LGHNA and CDR2 as YSLEER.

Details on this clonotype: Relative to the germline gene, one junction end is altered; a read error may explain this. The rearrangement links TRBV7-2 to TRBJ2-7, with a tentative D call TRBD2 (6 bases). In germline, CDR1 is SGHTA, CDR2 FQGNSA. The CDR3 covers 14 residues. CDR3 region: CASSPSGDGYEQYF. The CDR3 DNA sequence: TGCGCCAGCAGCCCATCGGGAGACGGCTACGAGCAGTACTTC.

There are a few counts of this clonotype. The junction departs from the called germline gene at one end, perhaps through a read error. This chain uses TRBV7-9 with TRBJ1-6, with 9 bases matching TRBD1. Germline-derived CDR1 and CDR2 are SEHNR and FQNEAQ (reference sequence). The CDR3 has 18 amino acids. The CDR3 DNA follows: TGTGCCAGCAGCTCACACAGGGGGCTCTTGTTGATTAATTCACCCCCCCACTTT. Translating gives CASSSHRGLLLINSPPHF.

This clonotype was detected many times. The V gene is TRBV5-6, the J gene TRBJ2-5; 7 nucleotides match TRBD2. The CDR3 contains 15 residues. Germline assignment: CDR1 SGHDT and CDR2 YYEEEE. V lost 0 bases, J lost 2 bases, and 4 bases stayed unmatched. CDR3 bases: TGTGCCAGCAGCTTGGGGGACTACTATCAAGAGACCCAGTACTTC. Amino acid sequence: CASSLGDYYQETQYF.

This rearrangement joins TRBV5-1 to TRBJ2-7, with D perhaps TRBD2 (5 bases). Germline V gives CDR1 SGHRS, CDR2 YFSETQ. V dropped 4 bases and J dropped 6 bases, with 11 bases sitting between them. The CDR3 is 12 residues long. Here the CDR3 reads CASSVEVGEQYF. The CDR3 bases are TGCGCCAGCAGCGTGGAGGTAGGCGAGCAGTACTTC.

This clonotype showed up many times. The V gene is TRBV20-1, the J gene TRBJ1-2; 8 bases match TRBD1. The CDR3 is 12 amino acids. Germline-derived CDR1 and CDR2 are DFQATT and SNEGSKA (reference sequence). Losses at the gene ends were 6 bases for V and 6 bases for J; bases not matched to a gene: 6. CDR3 bases: TGCAGTGCGCCCCAGACAGGGGATGGCTACACCTTC. Its protein product is CSAPQTGDGYTF.

This clonotype was seen repeatedly, ten times or more. In nucleotides, the CDR3 is TGTGCCAGCAGCTCAGGACTGTCGGATGGCTACACCTTC. Its protein is CASSSGLSDGYTF. This sequence joins TRBV7-8 and TRBJ1-2; no clear D. Germline values: CDR1 SGHVS, CDR2 FQNEAQ. This CDR3 is built from 13 residues. Trimming cost V 4 bases and J 6 bases, with 12 bases left between them.

In its sample, this clonotype was seen a few times. Since a much larger clone is just one base distant, this may be a read error. The V gene is TRBV6-5, the J gene TRBJ2-1; 8 bases map to TRBD2. The J call may be wrong; the DNA end is better matched by TRBJ2-7. The germline V gene has CDR1 MNHEY and CDR2 SVGAGI. This CDR3 comprises 14 residues. This chain's CDR3 is CASISGGARNEQYF. CDR3 sequence (DNA): TGTGCCAGCATCTCCGGGGGGGCGCGCAATGAGCAGTACTTC.

This clonotype was seen once. Possible read error: a much larger clone is one base away. The chain uses TRBV28 and TRBJ2-4, with D unresolved. Germline V lookup: CDR1 MDHEN, CDR2 SYDVKM. V lost 5 bases and J lost 13, with 21 bases in between. The CDR3 consists of 14 residues. CDR3 DNA: TGTGCCAGCAGTCCAGGAGACGGCTCCTACGCGCAGTACTTC. It specifies CASSPGDGSYAQYF.

In this sample, this clonotype turned up many times. The chain joins TRBV20-1 to TRBJ1-4; D gene uncertain. V lost 3 bases, J lost 8 bases, and 10 bases lay in between. The germline CDR1 and CDR2 sequences are DFQATT and SNEGSKA (reference sequence). The CDR3 runs 12 residues. CDR3 coding DNA: TGCAGTGCTAGGACGGAGCCCGAAAAACTGTTTTTT. It yields the protein CSARTEPEKLFF.

This chain links TRBV27 with TRBJ1-1, with 10 bases identical to TRBD1. This CDR3 has 16 residues. Per the germline V gene, CDR1 is MNHEY and CDR2 is SMNVEV (reference sequence). With 4 bases clipped from V and 4 bases from J, the junction kept 9 bases outside the gene matches. CDR3 in amino acids: CASSSTTGGLSTEAFF. The CDR3 nucleotides are TGTGCCAGCAGTTCAACGACAGGGGGCCTTTCCACTGAAGCTTTCTTT.

The rearrangement links TRBV6-6 to TRBJ2-1, with TRBD1 as a possible D gene (5 bases). CDR3 length equals 11 residues. The V and J ends lost 10 bases and 8 bases respectively, with 12 bases between them. Germline assignment: CDR1 MNHNY and CDR2 SVGAGI (reference sequence). This CDR3 reads CATEQEYEQFF. CDR3 bases: TGTGCCACCGAACAGGAGTATGAGCAGTTCTTC.

As concerns this clonotype: This may stem from a read error, because a much larger clone lies one nucleotide away. This chain uses TRBV20-1 with TRBJ2-5, with D hard to call. Trimming pared 5 bases from V and 5 bases from J, leaving 6 bases between. The V gene's germline CDR1 is DFQATT and CDR2 SNEGSKA (reference sequence). The CDR3 sequence is 10 residues long. CDR3 region: CSAFWETQYF. CDR3 DNA sequence: TGCAGTGCTTTTTGGGAGACCCAGTACTTC.

The chain uses TRBV20-1 and TRBJ1-2; no clear D gene. Germline lookup yields CDR1 DFQATT and CDR2 SNEGSKA (reference sequence). Trimming stripped 2 bases from V and 7 bases from J, with 11 bases between. CDR3 length equals 12 residues. This CDR3 is CSARPPSGGYTF. DNA of the CDR3: TGCAGTGCTAGACCGCCCTCCGGTGGCTACACCTTC.

This clonotype came up many times. J is TRBJ2-5 and V is TRBV12-3 or TRBV12-4; D uncertain. Trimming shortened V by 3 bases and J by 4 bases, and 9 bases separated the two germline ends. This CDR3 has 13 residues. The CDR3 nucleotides are TGTGCCAGCAGTTTGAAGAGACGAGAGACCCAGTACTTC. This translates into CASSLKRRETQYF.

J is TRBJ2-7 and V is TRBV11-2; D is unclear. Germline V gene sequence: CDR1 SGHAT, CDR2 FQNNGV. The CDR3 length is 13 residues. V lost 6 bases and J lost 10, with 19 bases in between. CDR3 loop: CASSLRSLEIQYF. CDR3 DNA: TGTGCCAGCAGTCTCCGTTCGTTAGAGATCCAGTACTTC.

This clonotype was counted many times. The chain is built from TRBV11-2 and TRBJ1-2; 8 bases match TRBD1. The CDR3 is 18 residues long. The germline V gene encodes CDR1 SGHAT and CDR2 FQNNGV. After removal of 8 bases from V and 0 bases from J, the junction contained 17 bases not matched to a gene. CDR3 residues: CASAPFEGQATSNYGYTF. CDR3 DNA sequence: TGTGCCAGCGCCCCGTTCGAGGGACAGGCTACTTCTAACTATGGCTACACCTTC.

In this sample, this clonotype turned up many times. The V and J genes are TRBV20-1 and TRBJ2-7; TRBD2 matches 11 bases. This CDR3 region has 15 residues. V lost 3 bases to trimming and J lost 3 bases; unmatched junction nucleotides: 7. Germline V CDR1 and CDR2: DFQATT, SNEGSKA (reference sequence). The CDR3 DNA reads TGCAGTGCTAGGATCCTAGCGGGGGGTCTCTACGAGCAGTACTTC. Its translation: CSARILAGGLYEQYF.

This chain connects TRBV12-3 or TRBV12-4 to TRBJ2-3, with D perhaps TRBD1 or TRBD2 (6 bases each). The CDR3 has 14 amino acids. V lost 7 bases and J lost 15, with 26 bases in between. The CDR3, as DNA: TGTGCCAGCAATCTAGGGGGGAGAGTAGATATGGAATATTTT. Encoded protein: CASNLGGRVDMEYF.

Details on this clonotype: This may come from a read error, since a much larger clone is one base off. The gene calls are TRBV6-6 and TRBJ2-1; D call uncertain. The better agreement between TRBJ2-7 and the DNA end casts doubt on the J call. Per the germline V gene, CDR1 is MNHNY and CDR2 is SVGAGI (reference sequence). This CDR3 contains 13 residues. The CDR3 sequence: CASSIDGYNEQYF. The CDR3 DNA is TGTGCCAGCAGTATCGACGGATACAATGAGCAGTACTTC.

The chain has TRBV7-2 and TRBJ1-1; D unresolved. Looked up from germline, CDR1 is SGHTA and CDR2 is FQGNSA. The CDR3 is 15 amino acids. V lost 6 bases to trimming and J lost 4 bases, with 18 bases between them. CDR3 amino acids: CASRPPGGWATEAFF. In nucleotides, the CDR3 is TGTGCCAGCAGACCACCCGGAGGTTGGGCCACTGAAGCTTTCTTT. Using reference TRBV7-2 and TRBJ1-1 for the parts outside the CDR3, the full variable domain is GAGVSQSPSNKVTEKGKDVELRCDPISGHTALYWYRQSLGQGLEFLIYFQGNSAPDKSGLPSDRFSAERTGGSVSTLTIQRTQQEDSAVYLCASRPPGGWATEAFFGQGTRLTVV.

The chain is built from TRBV20-1 and TRBJ2-3, with 7 bases that match TRBD1. After removal of 2 bases from V and 5 bases from J, the junction contained 4 bases not matched to a gene. The length of the CDR3 is 13 residues. Germline loops: CDR1 DFQATT, CDR2 SNEGSKA (reference sequence). In DNA form, the CDR3 reads TGCAGTGCTAGAACAGGGGTCGGAGATACGCAGTATTTT. It codes for CSARTGVGDTQYF.

CDR3 sequence: CASSPIPWGGPDFYEQFF. CDR3 sequence (DNA): TGTGCCAGCAGTCCGATCCCATGGGGGGGCCCTGACTTTTACGAGCAGTTCTTC. This chain links TRBV28 with TRBJ2-1; D may be TRBD2 (7 bases). Trimming cost V 5 bases and J 10 bases, with 30 bases left between them. This CDR3 spans 18 amino acids. CDR1 is MDHEN, CDR2 SYDVKM, per germline. Supplemented by reference TRBV28 and TRBJ2-1, the full variable domain reads DVKVTQSSRYLVKRTGEKVFLECVQDMDHENMFWYRQDPGLGLRLIYFSYDVKMKEKGDIPEGYSVSREKKERFSLILESASTNQTSMYLCASSPIPWGGPDFYEQFFGPGTRLTVL.